This TCR beta chain stems from a study of human T cells and chemical hapten exposure (dated by TCRdb to the early 2020s). For the study in its entirety: For sensitization, 2% DPC in acetone was applied to a 2 cm by 2 cm area of upper inner arm skin. The patient cohort, mostly female, included alopecia areata with under or over 50% scalp involvement, alopecia totalis and alopecia universalis. In alopecia patients, the study followed how the peripheral blood TCR repertoire changed in vivo over primary and secondary sensitization to diphenylcyclopropenone (DPC), a hapten. Throughout the roughly 24-week study period, patients were also given weekly therapeutic DPC doses on the scalp. Patch testing was performed on the upper back with Finn chambers containing 0.01% DPC, and the patch tests were scored after 6 days according to International Contact Dermatitis Research Group standards. Libraries were combined into a pool for sequencing, and differences in TCR yield between samples came mainly from small differences in library volumes within the pool. Blood samples were taken from patients before sensitization (week 0) and at 2, 6 and about 24 weeks after DPC sensitization. Approximately 28 alopecia patients provided blood for TCR sequencing at one to four time points (pre-sensitization, 2, 6 and 24 weeks). The paper's findings and limits, for the study overall: No change with DPC sensitization was found in the number of TCRs above 1 in 1000 frequency, and no evidence of global repertoire structure alterations was found. Significantly more large CDR3 similarity clusters were formed by expanded TCRs than by pre-sensitization or healthy control sets, consistent with antigen-driven responses. After repeated subsampling, the strength of the expansion versus patch-test correlation and the threshold at which it became significant changed. The number of PT1 expanded TCRs positively correlated with patch test score, significant at thresholds 8, 16 and 32 but not 4. Alopecia, a presumed autoimmune disease, was present in all patients, so the immune response of the patients might differ from that of healthy individuals.

Sample time point, as interpreted from the label and publication: pre-sensitization, week 0. This specimen's treatment or condition label, per the study, means: therapeutic diphenylcyclopropenone sensitization with weekly scalp DPC. Blood at each patch-test visit was drawn before the patch test was applied. Patients were eligible if aged 18 to 70, diagnosed with alopecia and judged suitable for DPC therapy, and pregnant patients were excluded. Total RNA was extracted from unfractionated whole blood collected in Tempus Blood RNA tubes. The V end gives up 9 bases and the J end 5 bases, leaving 9 bases in the junction not matched to a gene. Based on the germline V gene (reference sequence), the CDR1 and CDR2 sequences are LNHDA and SQIVND. The CDR3, from cysteine to phenylalanine, totals 13 residues. The read is trimmed to its CDR3 DNA, 39 bases read in frame from base 1. This clonotype has at least ten counts. Its target antigen remains unknown. Per-base quality was not reported, and no clone a single base away is much larger than it.

The library was made by RACE. Data came from a NextSeq 500. Library preparation attached unique molecular identifiers to individual cDNA molecules for quantitative, reproducible TCR counting. Each blood RNA sample was used to sequence both TCR alpha and TCR beta chains. The study's own analysis went as follows. A median of approximately 100,000 TCRs per sample was observed, with a range of about 20,000 to 700,000. The Decombinator software suite was used to annotate the V, J and CDR3 of the TCR reads. For the PS versus PT1 abundance plots, all samples were subsampled to the same number of TCRs (28,000). Expanded TCRs were defined as absent before sensitization and observed at least eight times at the 2-week time point. TCRdb reprocessing: public reads trimmed at Q25 with fastp, clones called with MiXCR, in-frame beta chains kept. Rows merge per CDR3 protein into single entries with the most common DNA and genes. In this record, the V and J calls reflect TCRdb's handling and not the investigators' own analysis. The sample table holds roughly 90,000 distinct CDR3 sequences, of which about 8.9% were seen once. The biggest ten clones account for around 4% of the sample.

The receptor chain draws on TRBV19 and TRBJ2-7; 8 central nucleotides agree with TRBD1. Specimen: whole blood, collected in connection with sensitization to the hapten diphenylcyclopropenone (DPC). The TCR sequence derives from a woman aged 40-49 years with alopecia areata. Some clones in this sample may be carry-over from other donors' samples. The CDR3 region has the sequence CASKQGARDEQYF. The sequenced DNA: TGTGCCAGCAAGCAGGGGGCCAGAGACGAGCAGTACTTC.